This T cell receptor beta chain is drawn from a study of cytomegalovirus exposure and HLA in healthy donors. Looking at the study overall: Earlier results showed almost 120 million unique TCR beta sequences derived from 150 million to 200 million T cells.

Study-level findings and limits: A later analysis reported that several of the most significant clusters appeared to be linked to common viral pathogens, among them Epstein-Barr virus. Segments of the TCR beta V type were, in most cases, productive about 87% or about 30% of the time in an earlier analysis.

Germline trimming cut 1 base from V and 9 bases from J; bases unmatched to any gene: 13. This CDR3 has 17 residues. Germline CDR1 reads KGHSH; CDR2 reads LQKENI. Regarding this clone: Its specificity is not known.

The study ran its PCR with 60 Vbeta and 13 Jbeta primers. TCRdb keeps only in-frame clones here, not all; method: immunoSEQ multiplex PCR. Its listing shows 100,000 to 150,000 clones. Sequenced input: PBMCs. This receptor was obtained from a middle-aged woman in good health and CMV-seronegative. The V and J genes are TRBV18 and TRBJ2-1, with TRBD1 identical over 9 bases. The CDR3 nucleotides are TGTGCCAGCTCACCACTTCGGACAGGGGAGGGTATTGGTGAGCAGTTCTTC. This sequence encodes CASSPLRTGEGIGEQFF.